The subject of this entry is one TCR beta chain. V was cut by 2 bases and J by 2 bases, with 13 bases left in between. Germline-derived CDR1 and CDR2 are ENHRY and SYGVKD. The CDR3 loop spans 15 amino acids. This sample is part of a study of T cell changes during pregnancy in multiple sclerosis. The table came from immunoSEQ multiplex PCR; TCRdb's copy has only in-frame clones and leaves some out. The table lists roughly 80,000 clones, roughly 93% of them singletons. The origin of this receptor is a female donor with multiple sclerosis, enrolled in a pregnancy study. The chain has TRBV10-3 and TRBJ2-7, with a possible D match to TRBD2 (6 bases). Material: peripheral blood, obtained in the second trimester of pregnancy. CDR3 coding DNA: TGTGCCATCAGTGAGATCCAGGGAGGCCCCTACGAGCAGTACTTC. Translated: CAISEIQGGPYEQYF.